A selection of T cell receptor beta chains follows, all from one sample in a study of T cell responses to AZD1222 COVID-19 vaccine. Only in-frame clones appear in the TCRdb table, and some are missing; sequencing was by immunoSEQ multiplex PCR. The sample holds about 97,000 clones; roughly 90% are singletons and the top ten take less than 3.5%. The material was peripheral blood, obtained on day 0 of AZD1222 vaccination. The receptors originated from an adult in good health. CDR3s include the opening cysteine and the closing phenylalanine or tryptophan. D genes are given only for firm matches. A row's size may be missing; if present it is once, few, many or a size class.

clone_size j_call v_call d_call cdr3_aa cdr3_nt
. TRBJ2-7 TRBV11-3 . CASSSGPLVEQYF TGTGCCAGCAGCTCGGGGCCCCTCGTCGAGCAGTACTTC
once TRBJ2-3 TRBV11-3 TRBD1 CASSPGTGALGTQYF TGTGCCAGCAGCCCCGGGACAGGAGCCCTCGGTACGCAGTATTTT
. TRBJ1-2 TRBV5-1 TRBD1 CASSQEGAVYGYTF TGCGCCAGCAGCCAAGAGGGGGCGGTCTATGGCTACACCTTC
. TRBJ2-3 TRBV6-2/TRBV6-3 TRBD2 CASSYQRGPRTDTQYF TGTGCCAGCAGTTATCAGCGGGGGCCCCGCACAGATACGCAGTATTTT
. TRBJ1-2 TRBV6-5 . CASSTGPYGYTF TGTGCCAGCAGTACAGGGCCCTATGGCTACACCTTC
once TRBJ2-5 TRBV9 . CASSVGTVLQETQYF TGTGCCAGCAGCGTAGGGACAGTCTTACAAGAGACCCAGTACTTC
. TRBJ2-5 TRBV15 TRBD2 CATRARGVGETQYF TGTGCCACCAGGGCGCGGGGGGTCGGAGAGACCCAGTACTTC
. TRBJ1-2 TRBV5-1 TRBD1 CASSSSGQANYGYTF TGCGCCAGCAGCTCCTCTGGACAGGCAAACTATGGCTACACCTTC
. TRBJ2-2 TRBV9 TRBD2 CASSASGGYTGELFF TGTGCCAGCAGCGCGAGCGGGGGATACACCGGGGAGCTGTTTTTT
. TRBJ1-5 TRBV28 TRBD1 CASSLQGARQPQHF TGTGCCAGCAGTCTTCAGGGGGCAAGGCAGCCCCAGCATTTT
. TRBJ1-2 TRBV19 TRBD1 CASSPGQRLGGYTF TGTGCCAGTAGTCCGGGACAGCGCCTCGGTGGCTACACCTTC
. TRBJ2-5 TRBV6-5 . CASRAGRGGETQYF TGTGCCAGCAGAGCAGGAAGGGGAGGAGAGACCCAGTACTTC
. TRBJ1-1 TRBV10-3 . CTSRDNTEAFF TGTACCAGCCGGGACAACACTGAAGCTTTCTTT
. TRBJ1-1 TRBV7-2 TRBD1 CASSLTGTNTEAFF TGTGCCAGCAGCCTGACAGGGACTAACACTGAAGCTTTCTTT
. TRBJ2-4 TRBV3-1/TRBV3-2 TRBD1 CASSQRVRTGPTKNIQYF TGTGCCAGCAGCCAACGGGTGCGGACAGGGCCGACCAAAAACATTCAGTACTTC
. TRBJ1-6 TRBV18 . CASSLTPGQGRSPLHF TGTGCCAGCTCCCTAACACCAGGTCAGGGGCGTTCACCCCTCCACTTT
. TRBJ1-3 TRBV9 . CASSVGLGQVNTIYF TGTGCCAGCAGCGTAGGGTTAGGACAAGTGAATACCATATATTTT
. TRBJ1-2 TRBV11-1 TRBD1 CASSPPGQSIYGYTF TGTGCCAGCAGCCCTCCGGGACAGAGTATCTATGGCTACACCTTC
. TRBJ1-2 TRBV28 TRBD1 CAIEDREDGYTF TGTGCCATTGAGGACAGGGAGGATGGCTACACCTTC
. TRBJ1-4 TRBV19 TRBD1 CASKPPGTGSEKLFF TGTGCCAGTAAGCCCCCCGGGACAGGGAGCGAAAAACTGTTTTTT
medium-sized TRBJ1-4 TRBV7-9 . CASSLVVVAATNEKLFF TGTGCCAGCAGCTTAGTTGTCGTGGCCGCAACTAATGAAAAACTGTTTTTT
few TRBJ2-3 TRBV6-1 . CASSEGKDTDTQYF TGTGCCAGCAGTGAAGGGAAGGACACAGATACGCAGTATTTT
. TRBJ1-1 TRBV30 . CAWSDTENTEAFF TGTGCCTGGAGTGATACCGAGAACACTGAAGCTTTCTTT
. TRBJ2-7 TRBV5-1 . CASSPRVGKSYEQYF TGCGCCAGCAGCCCCAGGGTTGGTAAGTCGTACGAGCAGTACTTC
. TRBJ1-3 TRBV7-9 . CASSGQTGNTIYF TGTGCCAGCAGCGGACAGACCGGAAACACCATATATTTT
. TRBJ1-1 TRBV7-9 . CASAIWTSKYTEAFF TGTGCCAGCGCCATCTGGACCAGCAAGTACACTGAAGCTTTCTTT
few TRBJ1-2 TRBV7-2 . CASSLGPGAPGYTF TGTGCCAGCAGCTTAGGCCCGGGGGCGCCCGGCTACACCTTC
. TRBJ1-4 TRBV6-5 TRBD1 CASSYGQGAHEKLFF TGTGCCAGCAGTTACGGCCAGGGGGCGCATGAAAAACTGTTTTTT
. TRBJ1-5 TRBV6-5 TRBD1 CASAGGKDQPQHF TGTGCCAGCGCAGGGGGTAAAGACCAGCCCCAGCATTTT
. TRBJ2-5 TRBV7-3 . CASSYGGGWDQETQYF TGTGCCAGCAGCTACGGGGGAGGTTGGGACCAAGAGACCCAGTACTTC
. TRBJ1-2 TRBV19 TRBD1 CASSISGTESYGYTF TGTGCCAGTAGTATTTCCGGGACAGAGAGCTATGGCTACACCTTC
. TRBJ2-2 TRBV25-1 . CASRPAANTGELFF TGTGCCAGCAGGCCGGCAGCGAACACCGGGGAGCTGTTTTTT
. TRBJ2-1 TRBV11-3 . CASSLGYNEQFF TGTGCCAGCAGCTTAGGTTACAATGAGCAGTTCTTC